This TCR beta chain derives from a study of shared clonotypes between healthy human individuals. As originally analysed: From ImmunoSEQ came sequences covering only the junction and carrying no quality scores, so filtering differed. This table comes from immunoSEQ multiplex PCR, and its TCRdb copy is limited to in-frame clones, with some not included. V and J calls and clone size are those listed in that table; D and trimming were worked out from the DNA. The sample shows around 2,000,000 clones, less than 95% of them seen only once. CD8 cells classed as naive were CD45RO-negative and positively selected for CCR7, excluding terminally differentiated effector memory CD45RA+ cells. This clone was counted once. Its target is not known. Trimming cost V 3 bases and J 2 bases, with 7 bases left between them. Germline values: CDR1 SGHVS, CDR2 FQNEAQ. This CDR3 region has 13 residues. The study's findings and limits: Genetic and exposure-history diversity was limited by the few donors.

The sample taken for sequencing was naive CD8+ T cells sorted from blood. This rearrangement joins TRBV7-8 to TRBJ2-5; D remains unclear. This receptor was taken from a man younger than 35 in good health. Written as DNA, the CDR3 is TGTGCCAGCAGCTTCGGTACTCAAGAGACCCAGTACTTC. It translates to CASSFGTQETQYF.